The sequence of this TCR beta chain was determined in a study of T cell responses to AZD1222 COVID-19 vaccine (dated by TCRdb to about 2021). Concerning the study at large: AZD1222 recipients given second doses at about 4 weeks or at about 12 weeks were pooled, since spike-specific TCR depth and breadth were not found to differ between the two schedules. A total of 233 trial participants underwent TCR sequencing, of whom nearly 210 had received two doses of AZD1222 and about 25 had received two doses of the MenACWY control vaccine. Trial participants were enrolled into age subgroups of 18-55, 56-69 and 70-plus years, which contained 148, 28 and 57 TCR-sequenced participants, respectively.

This clone was found once. What antigen it recognizes has not been identified. No quality values exist for individual bases; no much larger clone is one base distant. The same CDR3 arises from other DNA sequences in this sample as well. The intended sense of this specimen's time point label: baseline before first vaccination. Vaccinee samples came from UK trials COV001 and COV002, including a single-blind randomized controlled phase 2/3 trial of AZD1222 (ChAdOx1 nCoV-19) in healthy adults. For TCRbeta chain sequencing, PBMC samples were collected from trial participants at day 0 and at day 28 after the second dose. The CDR3 regions of human TCRbeta chains were analyzed by immunosequencing. The original pipeline was this. TCRs in the repertoires were matched against a reference library of SARS-CoV-2-specific TCRs that had been generated with the MIRA antigen-specificity platform. Breadth was defined as the fraction of unique TCRs that were SARS-CoV-2-associated, and depth was defined as the fraction of total T cells that were SARS-CoV-2-associated. Each spike-specific TCR was assigned to its reactive spike region and to a CD4 or CD8 class using the MIRA data. Log10-transformed breadth and depth values were compared by one-way ANOVA with Sidak's multiple comparisons tests. Here the immuneACCESS table is served through TCRdb, limited to in-frame sequences with V and J called. Missing clones are a known gap in these copies; in checked studies unresolved V genes cover under half, and the rest lacks a known reason. That table furnishes V, J and clone size, whereas the DNA furnished D and trimming. The sample table shows 100,000 to 150,000 clones, and 89% are seen once. Of the sample, about 6% falls within the top ten clones.

Overall study results and their limits: In the small 56-69-year group, the increase in depth fell short of significance, most likely because of low power. Reportedly, close to half of the unique spike-specific TCRs recognized epitopes lying outside the regions that are mutated in the B.1.351 and B.1.1.7 variants. Because no day 14 peak-response samples were available, repertoires were characterized only after the peak T cell response. The whole spike protein was spanned by vaccine-associated CD4 TCRs, and dominant responses were seen in regions 160-218 and 743-854. Most participants were white British and females outnumbered males, and the authors suggested that clonal diversity may have been underestimated. A significant rise in spike-specific TCR breadth and depth was observed after two AZD1222 doses relative to day 0 and relative to MenACWY recipients. Conclusions about previously exposed vaccinees are limited because only six or seven AZD1222 recipients were SARS-CoV-2 seropositive at baseline.

Sequenced here: peripheral blood, sampled on day 0 of AZD1222 vaccination. This clonotype was obtained from an adult in good health.

Read as DNA, the sequence is TGCGCCAGCAGCTCGACAGGGGACTATGGCTACACCTTC. Translated, this is CASSSTGDYGYTF. The chain is made from TRBV5-1 and TRBJ1-2; 8 bases in between match TRBD1. The CDR3, from cysteine to phenylalanine, totals 13 residues. Only the CDR3 portion is preserved as DNA: 39 bases, with reading frame beginning at the first base. V has 3 bases trimmed and J has 3 bases trimmed; junction bases matching no gene number 1. Via the germline V gene, CDR1 is SGHRS and CDR2 YFSETQ.